The 10 T cell receptor beta chains given below trace back to one sample, sequenced in a study of identical twins. MiXCR, applied by TCRdb to the 5' RACE reads, yields one record per CDR3 protein. This sample has 420,000 or so distinct CDR3 sequences; approximately 17% occur once, and the top ten carry roughly an eighth. The sequenced sample was naive T cells sorted from blood. These receptors were taken from a man aged 45 to 65 in good health.

V and J are TRBV12-3 or TRBV12-4 and TRBJ1-2, with 8 bases that match TRBD1. This CDR3 contains 16 residues. V lost 6 bases and J lost 1; bases outside the gene matches: 10. In DNA form, the CDR3 reads TGTGCCAGCAGCCAGGGGGCAGGAGGGTTTAACTATGGCTACACCTTC. It is translated as CASSQGAGGFNYGYTF.

This clonotype was seen ten or more times. The chain has TRBV11-2 and TRBJ1-3; D remains unclear. The CDR3 consists of 16 residues. Trimming cost V 0 bases and J 3 bases, with 12 bases left between them. From germline, CDR1 is SGHAT and CDR2 FQNNGV. The chain's CDR3 is CASSLDTSPLGNTIYF. The CDR3 region has the DNA TGTGCCAGCAGCTTAGATACCAGCCCCCTTGGAAACACCATATATTTT.

The chain carries TRBV5-1 and TRBJ2-1; weak D call: TRBD2 (5 bases). The CDR3 contains 14 residues. Germline loops: CDR1 SGHRS, CDR2 YFSETQ. Trimming removed 4 bases from V and 8 bases from J, with 16 bases in between. The CDR3 DNA sequence: TGCGCCAGCAGCCCCGACGGGATCACGGATGAGCAGTTCTTC. It encodes CASSPDGITDEQFF. The full variable domain, rest sourced from reference TRBV5-1 and TRBJ2-1, is KAGVTQTPRYLIKTRGQQVTLSCSPISGHRSVSWYQQTPGQGLQFLFEYFSETQRNKGNFPGRFSGRQFSNSRSEMNVSTLELGDSALYLCASSPDGITDEQFFGPGTRLTVL.

A few counts support this clonotype. J is TRBJ2-5 and V is TRBV29-1; TRBD2 agrees at 9 bases. With 0 bases clipped from V and 1 base from J, the junction kept 6 bases outside the gene matches. Per germline, CDR1 SQVTM and CDR2 ANQGSEA. The CDR3 is made up of 16 amino acids. CDR3 sequence (DNA): TGCAGCGTTGAAGATCTTCAGGGACTAGCCCAAGAGACCCAGTACTTC. Protein sequence: CSVEDLQGLAQETQYF.

The table lists this clonotype with a few counts. The chain is built from TRBV7-9 and TRBJ2-2, with D possibly TRBD2 on 5 matching bases. CDR3 length: 16 residues. The V end was cut by 6 bases, the J end by 0 bases, with 14 bases between. Germline assignment: CDR1 SEHNR and CDR2 FQNEAQ (reference sequence). For the CDR3, the DNA is TGTGCCAGCAGGCTGAGCGGTGCCCCGAACACCGGGGAGCTGTTTTTT. Translated: CASRLSGAPNTGELFF.

The J gene is TRBJ2-1, the V gene TRBV11-1; D is perhaps TRBD2 (7 bases). CDR1 and CDR2 (germline): SGHAT, FQDESV (reference sequence). V lost 5 bases and J lost 3, with 20 bases in between. The CDR3 runs 17 residues. The CDR3 DNA is TGTGCCAGCAGCCTCCCAGGGTTCGGGGGGCTCTACAATGAGCAGTTCTTC. It encodes CASSLPGFGGLYNEQFF.

The genes are TRBV14 and TRBJ2-7; weak D call: TRBD1 (6 bases). This CDR3 has 14 residues. From germline, CDR1 is SGHDN and CDR2 FVKESK. V dropped 4 bases and J dropped 3 bases, with 13 bases sitting between them. CDR3 DNA sequence: TGTGCCAGCAGCCCGGGACACGAATACTACGAGCAGTACTTC. This sequence encodes CASSPGHEYYEQYF.

This clonotype was counted a few times. This chain connects TRBV4-3 to TRBJ2-7; D not resolved. Germline V lookup: CDR1 LGHNA, CDR2 YSLEER. Trimming shortened V by 2 bases and J by 0 bases, and 11 bases separated the two germline ends. The CDR3 sequence is 15 residues long. The CDR3 DNA sequence: TGCGCCAGCAGCCAATGGGATGGAAGCTCCTACGAGCAGTACTTC. Its protein product is CASSQWDGSSYEQYF.

The CDR3: CASSAELAGGEQYF. The CDR3 bases are TGTGCCAGCAGCGCAGAACTAGCAGGCGGTGAGCAGTACTTC. J is TRBJ2-7 and V is TRBV9, with TRBD2 as a possible D gene (6 bases). The CDR3 totals 14 residues. V shed 3 bases and J shed 7 bases, with 17 bases lying between them. Per the germline V gene, CDR1 is SGDLS and CDR2 is YYNGEE.

V usage is TRBV6-2 or TRBV6-3 and J usage is TRBJ2-7; TRBD1 matches 7 bases. Germline V lookup: CDR1 MNHEY, CDR2 SVGEGT. CDR3 length: 15 residues. V lost 7 bases and J lost 6; bases outside the gene matches: 15. CDR3 region: CASTVWAGGLGEQYF. The CDR3 DNA sequence: TGTGCCAGCACCGTCTGGGCAGGGGGTCTTGGCGAGCAGTACTTC.